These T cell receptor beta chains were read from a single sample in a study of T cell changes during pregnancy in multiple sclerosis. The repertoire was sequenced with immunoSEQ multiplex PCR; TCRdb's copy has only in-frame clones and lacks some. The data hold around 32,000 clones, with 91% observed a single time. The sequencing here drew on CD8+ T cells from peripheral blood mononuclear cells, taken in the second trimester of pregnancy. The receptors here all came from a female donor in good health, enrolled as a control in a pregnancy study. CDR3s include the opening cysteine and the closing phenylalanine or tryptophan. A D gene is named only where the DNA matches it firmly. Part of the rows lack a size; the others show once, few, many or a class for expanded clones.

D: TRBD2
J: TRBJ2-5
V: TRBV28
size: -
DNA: TGTGCCAGCAGTCTAGGGGCCAGCGGGGGTGGGGAGACCCAGTACTTC
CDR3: CASSLGASGGGETQYF

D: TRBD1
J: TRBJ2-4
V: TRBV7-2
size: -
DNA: TGTGCCAGCAGTTGGACAGGGGAAGCCAAAAACATTCAGTACTTC
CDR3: CASSWTGEAKNIQYF

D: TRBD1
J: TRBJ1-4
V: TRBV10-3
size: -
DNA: TGTGCCATCAGTGAGTCCGACAGGGCGGATGAAAAACTGTTTTTT
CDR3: CAISESDRADEKLFF

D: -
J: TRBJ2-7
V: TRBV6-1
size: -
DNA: TGTGCCAGCAGTGAACGGCAGGGGCCCTTCTACGAGCAGTACTTC
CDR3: CASSERQGPFYEQYF

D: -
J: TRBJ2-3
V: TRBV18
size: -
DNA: TGTGCCAGCTCACCCGGATCTAGCGCTCCTGCCACAGATACGCAGTATTTT
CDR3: CASSPGSSAPATDTQYF

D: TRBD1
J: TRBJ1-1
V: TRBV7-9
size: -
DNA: TGTGCCAGCAGCTTCAGAGGGGGCTCTAACACTGAAGCTTTCTTT
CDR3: CASSFRGGSNTEAFF

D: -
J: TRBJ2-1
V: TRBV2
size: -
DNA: TGTGCCAGCAAGGGGCTGGACCAGGTGTACAATGAGCAGTTCTTC
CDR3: CASKGLDQVYNEQFF

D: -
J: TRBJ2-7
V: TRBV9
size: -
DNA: TGTGCCAGCAGCGTAGAGGCAGCGTCCTACGAGCAGTACTTC
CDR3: CASSVEAASYEQYF

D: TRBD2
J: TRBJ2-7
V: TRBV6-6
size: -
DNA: TGTGCCAGCACCGCCGGAGCGGGGGGGCTCTACGAGCAGTACTTC
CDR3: CASTAGAGGLYEQYF

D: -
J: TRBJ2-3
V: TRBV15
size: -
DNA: TGTGCCACCAGCAGATCCAACACAGATACGCAGTATTTT
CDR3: CATSRSNTDTQYF

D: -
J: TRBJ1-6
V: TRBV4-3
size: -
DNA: TGCGCCAGCAGCCAAGATCTCCCGAGGGATAGCTATAATTCACCCCTCCACTTT
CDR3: CASSQDLPRDSYNSPLHF

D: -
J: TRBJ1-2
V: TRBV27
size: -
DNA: TGTGCCAGCAGTTTATCCCCCAACTTCGATGGCTACACCTTC
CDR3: CASSLSPNFDGYTF

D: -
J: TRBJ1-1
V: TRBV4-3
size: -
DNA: TGCGCCAGCAGCCAAGGAAGGGGGTTGAACACTGAAGCTTTCTTT
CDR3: CASSQGRGLNTEAFF

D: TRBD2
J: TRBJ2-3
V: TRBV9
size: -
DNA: TGTGCCAGCAGCGTAGCCATGGTAGCGGGAGAGGGCACAGATACGCAGTATTTT
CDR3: CASSVAMVAGEGTDTQYF

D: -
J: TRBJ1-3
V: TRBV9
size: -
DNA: TGTGCCAGCAGCCCCGGGGGATTAGGCTCTGGAAACACCATATATTTT
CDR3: CASSPGGLGSGNTIYF

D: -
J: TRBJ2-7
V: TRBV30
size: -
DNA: TGTGCCTGGAGTGTCGGCAGGGTCACCTACGAGCAGTACTTC
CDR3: CAWSVGRVTYEQYF

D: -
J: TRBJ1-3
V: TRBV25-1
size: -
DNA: TGTGCCAGCAGCCTGGAGGACTCCCGCCCTTGGTCGGGCACCATATATTTT
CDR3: CASSLEDSRPWSGTIYF

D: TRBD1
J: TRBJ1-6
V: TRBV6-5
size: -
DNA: TGTGCCAGCAGTGGGGGGACAGGGAGTAATTCACCCCTCCACTTT
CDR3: CASSGGTGSNSPLHF

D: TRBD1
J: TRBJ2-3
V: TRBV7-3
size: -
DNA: TGTGCCAGCAGCTTGCGGGCAGGGGGCTCGGATACGCAGTATTTT
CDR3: CASSLRAGGSDTQYF

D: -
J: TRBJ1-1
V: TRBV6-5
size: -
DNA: TGTGCCAGCAGTTACTCCGGACAGCAGAACACTGAAGCTTTCTTT
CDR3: CASSYSGQQNTEAFF

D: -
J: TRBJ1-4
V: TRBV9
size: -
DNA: TGTGCCAGCAGCGTAGGAGGGACAACTAATGAAAAACTGTTTTTT
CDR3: CASSVGGTTNEKLFF

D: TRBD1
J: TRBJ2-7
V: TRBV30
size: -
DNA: TGTGCCTGGAGACTGACAGGGGGGGGGATCGAGCAGTACTTC
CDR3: CAWRLTGGGIEQYF

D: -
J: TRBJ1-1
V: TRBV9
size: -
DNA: TGTGCCAGCAGCGTAGTAAGGGAAGGGGTTGAAGCTTTCTTT
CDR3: CASSVVREGVEAFF

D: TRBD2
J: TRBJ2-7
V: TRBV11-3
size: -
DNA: TGTGCCAGCAGCCCCTGGACCGGGGGGGAGAACGAGCAGTACTTC
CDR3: CASSPWTGGENEQYF

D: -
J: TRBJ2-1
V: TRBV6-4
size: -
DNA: TGTGCCAGCAGTGAAAGCGGAGATGACAATGAGCAGTTCTTC
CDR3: CASSESGDDNEQFF

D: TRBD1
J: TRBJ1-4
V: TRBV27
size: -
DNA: TGTGCCAGCGGGAACGCCGTCCTACAGGGGTCGGTAGAAAAACTGTTTTTT
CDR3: CASGNAVLQGSVEKLFF

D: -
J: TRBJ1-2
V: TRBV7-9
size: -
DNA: TGTGCCAGCAGCCAGCCCCGGGCAGGGAAGGATGGCTACACCTTC
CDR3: CASSQPRAGKDGYTF

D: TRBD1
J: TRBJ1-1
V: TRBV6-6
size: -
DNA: TGTGCCAGCGGAACGACAGGGAGAAGTACTGAAGCTTTCTTT
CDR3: CASGTTGRSTEAFF

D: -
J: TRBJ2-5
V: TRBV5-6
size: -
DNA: TGTGCCAGCAGCTTGTACAGAGAAGAGACCCAGTACTTC
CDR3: CASSLYREETQYF

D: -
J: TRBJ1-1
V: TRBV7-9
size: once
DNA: TGTGCCAGCAGCTCGGGTGTGGCAGGGCCTGAAGCTTTCTTT
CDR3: CASSSGVAGPEAFF

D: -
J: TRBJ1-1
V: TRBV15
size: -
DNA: TGTGCCACCAGCAGAGATCTAGGGGTGAGCACTGAAGCTTTCTTT
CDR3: CATSRDLGVSTEAFF

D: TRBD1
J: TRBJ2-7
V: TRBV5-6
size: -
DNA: TGTGCCAGCAGCTTGGGGGACAGGGCTGTTTACGAGCAGTACTTC
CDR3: CASSLGDRAVYEQYF